The next 8 T cell receptor beta chains were all read from a single sample in a study of radiotherapy plus CTLA-4 blockade in lung cancer. Some clones are missing from TCRdb's copy, which holds only in-frame ones; the method was immunoSEQ multiplex PCR. The sample lists 60,000 to 70,000 clones; approximately 82% were seen once. Material: peripheral blood, obtained from a patient treated with radiotherapy plus ipilimumab. These TCRs come from a human donor with non-small cell lung cancer who had a partial response to radiotherapy plus ipilimumab.

The chain recombines TRBV29-1 with TRBJ2-5; 9 nucleotides agree with TRBD2. CDR1 and CDR2 (germline): SQVTM, ANQGSEA. The CDR3 covers 15 residues. The V segment lost 4 bases and the J segment 0 bases; nucleotides outside the gene matches: 6. Written as DNA, the CDR3 is TGCAGCGTTGCGGGGCTAGCGGGGTACCAAGAGACCCAGTACTTC. It is translated as CSVAGLAGYQETQYF.

In this sample, this clone turned up once. This chain links TRBV28 with TRBJ1-5, with D possibly matching TRBD1 (6 bases). This CDR3 comprises 16 residues. Germline V gene data show CDR1 as MDHEN and CDR2 as SYDVKM. Trimming stripped 8 bases from V and 3 bases from J, with 20 bases between. The CDR3 DNA reads TGTGCCAGCCAGACAGGCGCGTATGAAAACAATCAGCCCCAGCATTTT. Translation gives CASQTGAYENNQPQHF.

This chain connects TRBV9 to TRBJ2-1; D may be TRBD1 (6 bases). This CDR3 region has 15 residues. The ends were cut back, 0 bases at V and 2 bases at J, with 9 bases in the middle. From germline, CDR1 is SGDLS and CDR2 YYNGEE. The CDR3 protein is CASSVAQGTYNEQFF. CDR3 coding DNA: TGTGCCAGCAGCGTAGCTCAGGGGACCTACAATGAGCAGTTCTTC.

V and J are TRBV14 and TRBJ2-7; the match to TRBD2 covers 8 bases. Germline trimming cut 1 base from V and 4 bases from J; bases unmatched to any gene: 3. Germline loops: CDR1 SGHDN, CDR2 FVKESK. The CDR3 totals 14 residues. CDR3: CASSQVRGGYEQYF. The DNA for the CDR3 is TGTGCCAGCAGCCAAGTTCGGGGGGGGTACGAGCAGTACTTC.

V is TRBV27 and J is TRBJ1-1; D is possibly TRBD1 (5 bases). V gave up 3 bases and J gave up 5 bases, with 13 bases separating them. This CDR3 is 14 amino acids long. Germline V gene lookup returns CDR1 MNHEY and CDR2 SMNVEV (reference sequence). The CDR3 spells CASSFRRGWTEAFF. The CDR3 DNA sequence: TGTGCCAGCAGTTTCAGGAGGGGCTGGACTGAAGCTTTCTTT.

V gene TRBV27 combines with J gene TRBJ2-1; 8 nucleotides agree with TRBD2. The CDR3 is 15 residues long. Germline CDR1 reads MNHEY; CDR2 reads SMNVEV (reference sequence). J gave up 7 bases and V 3 bases, and 8 bases lay outside the gene matches. CDR3 protein: CASSLSAGARNEQFF. The CDR3 region has the DNA TGTGCCAGCAGTTTGTCAGCGGGAGCTCGGAATGAGCAGTTCTTC.

The chain links TRBV28 to TRBJ1-1; TRBD1 is a possible D gene (6 bases). V dropped 5 bases and J dropped 3 bases, with 16 bases sitting between them. The germline CDR1 and CDR2 sequences are MDHEN and SYDVKM. The CDR3 runs 15 residues. The CDR3 DNA is TGTGCCAGCAGTCCACACAGGGCCGAGGACACTGAAGCTTTCTTT. This translates into CASSPHRAEDTEAFF.

The chain uses TRBV28 and TRBJ1-2; no firm D call. This CDR3 has 10 residues. The V end was cut by 8 bases, the J end by 5 bases, with 6 bases between. Germline V gene sequence: CDR1 MDHEN, CDR2 SYDVKM. CDR3 residues: CASLLYGYTF. In DNA, the CDR3 is TGTGCCAGCCTCCTATATGGCTACACCTTC.